The present T cell receptor beta chain was sequenced within a study of blood T cell repertoires in COVID-19. Study-level background: PBMCs, B-cell-depleted T cells, or T cells were the source of the cDNA or gDNA that made up the material.

With V trimmed by 7 bases and J by 4 bases, 8 bases remained unmatched. The CDR3 runs 17 residues. Germline CDR1 is MDHEN and CDR2 is SYDVKM. Original processing notes: Researchers report that nucleated cell counts were estimated from reference gene primer amplification. Profiled with immunoSEQ multiplex PCR; TCRdb holds only in-frame clones, not every one. That table furnishes V, J and clone size, whereas the DNA furnished D and trimming. The top ten clones hold around 0.93% of a sample with about 76,000 clones, about 92% of them seen once. The receptor's source is a woman in her forties or fifties in a cohort sampled during active COVID-19. The rearrangement uses TRBV28 and TRBJ2-4; 15 bases align to TRBD2. The sample consisted of peripheral blood. The CDR3 nucleotides are TGTGCCAGCACCCCGGGACTAGCGGGAGGCCTTAAAAACATTCAGTACTTC. This codes for CASTPGLAGGLKNIQYF.